These 14 T cell receptor beta chains were all obtained from the same sample, sequenced in a study of T-cell memory formation after mild COVID-19. TCRdb analysed the 5' RACE reads with MiXCR anew, one entry per CDR3 protein. The repertoire includes more than 110,000 distinct CDR3 sequences, under 30% of them detected once, and approximately 25% sits in the top ten. The sequenced material came from PBMCs or a T cell subset sorted from them (not recorded which). All receptors derive from an adult woman who had mild COVID-19 (a few samples of this study predate the infection). Cell type and time point are not known.

This clonotype was seen only a few times. The rearrangement uses TRBV19 and TRBJ1-2; D not certain. Trimming pared 8 bases from V and 5 bases from J, leaving 21 bases between. CDR1 LNHDA and CDR2 SQIVND come from the germline V gene (reference sequence). The CDR3 consists of 15 residues. The CDR3 DNA sequence: TGTGCCAGTTCGGCCCTCCAGTCGGGGAAATATGGCTACACCTTC. Residues: CASSALQSGKYGYTF.

The rearrangement joins TRBV4-3 to TRBJ2-2; TRBD2 aligns across 11 bases. V shed 1 base, J shed 4 bases, and the junction held 5 bases outside the gene matches. Germline CDR1 is LGHNA and CDR2 is YSLEER. The CDR3 runs 17 residues. CDR3 sequence reads: CASSQGVLAGGTGELFF. The CDR3 DNA is TGCGCCAGCAGCCAAGGCGTCCTAGCGGGAGGCACCGGGGAGCTGTTTTTT.

The chain employs TRBV6-5 and TRBJ1-5; TRBD1 is a possible D gene (5 bases). Trimming left V 0 bases short and J 7 bases short, with 7 bases between. This CDR3 contains 13 residues. The germline V gene has CDR1 MNHEY and CDR2 SVGAGI. CDR3 nucleotide sequence: TGTGCCAGCAGTTACTCGGGACTCCAGCCCCAGCATTTT. It is translated as CASSYSGLQPQHF.

This clonotype was detected a few times. The chain combines TRBV7-9 with TRBJ2-3, with a weak D call TRBD1 (6 bases). The CDR3 covers 14 residues. Germline assignment: CDR1 SEHNR and CDR2 FQNEAQ (reference sequence). Trimming removed 5 bases at V and 3 bases at J, with 12 bases between. The CDR3 DNA reads as TGTGCCAGCAGCCAGACAGGCTTAACAGATACGCAGTATTTT. Its translation is CASSQTGLTDTQYF.

The chain carries TRBV2 and TRBJ1-5; D remains ambiguous. V dropped 6 bases and J dropped 0 bases, with 3 bases sitting between them. CDR3 length: 12 residues. CDR1 SNHLY and CDR2 FYNNEI come from the germline V gene. In nucleotides, the CDR3 is TGTGCCAGCAGGTATAGCAATCAGCCCCAGCATTTT. Translated, it gives CASRYSNQPQHF.

The rearrangement joins TRBV3-1 to TRBJ2-7, with a tentative D call TRBD2 (6 bases). The germline V gene encodes CDR1 LGHDT and CDR2 YNNKEL (reference sequence). Trimming left V 2 bases short and J 2 bases short, with 13 bases between. This CDR3 is built from 15 residues. The CDR3 coding sequence is TGTGCCAGCAGCCAATACCCGGGACTGGCCTACGAGCAGTACTTC. Translated: CASSQYPGLAYEQYF.

J is TRBJ2-5 and V is TRBV6-5, with a possible D match to TRBD1 (6 bases). The CDR3 loop spans 14 amino acids. The V and J ends lost 3 bases and 5 bases respectively, with 13 bases between them. Looked up from germline, CDR1 is MNHEY and CDR2 is SVGAGI. CDR3 region: CASSYSQGVETQYF. In DNA, the CDR3 is TGTGCCAGCAGTTATTCACAGGGCGTGGAGACCCAGTACTTC.

The V gene is TRBV7-9, the J gene TRBJ2-6; TRBD2 matches at 10 bases. The CDR3 spans 18 residues. The germline V gene has CDR1 SEHNR and CDR2 FQNEAQ (reference sequence). V shed 5 bases and J 4 bases; nucleotides not matched to a gene: 11. The CDR3 region has the DNA TGTGCCAGCAGCGGTCCAGGGACTAGCGACTCCGGGGCCAACGTCCTGACTTTC. Translated: CASSGPGTSDSGANVLTF.

The chain has TRBV7-9 and TRBJ1-1; D remains unclear. This CDR3 contains 13 residues. Germline V lookup: CDR1 SEHNR, CDR2 FQNEAQ (reference sequence). V shed 5 bases and J shed 1 base, with 8 bases lying between them. CDR3 loop: CASSPVQNTEAFF. CDR3 sequence (DNA): TGTGCCAGCAGCCCGGTACAGAACACTGAAGCTTTCTTT.

This clonotype was observed a single time. The chain links TRBV10-3 to TRBJ2-2; unclear D gene. This CDR3 is built from 15 residues. Germline CDR1 reads ENHRY; CDR2 reads SYGVKD. Trimming stripped 6 bases from V and 7 bases from J, with 18 bases between. In nucleotides, the CDR3 is TGTGCCATCAGGAAGGAGACGGCCCCGATCGGGGAGCTGTTTTTT. Protein: CAIRKETAPIGELFF.

The J gene is TRBJ1-1, the V gene TRBV5-1; 12 bases map to TRBD1. V lost 4 bases and J lost 4; bases outside the gene matches: 11. The germline CDR1 and CDR2 sequences are SGHRS and YFSETQ. This CDR3 has 17 amino acids. Written as DNA, the CDR3 is TGCGCCAGCAGCCCGGGACAGGGGGCTATCGCAGGCACTGAAGCTTTCTTT. Protein sequence: CASSPGQGAIAGTEAFF.

CDR3 loop: CSVEPFDREYGYTF. The CDR3 DNA is TGCAGCGTTGAACCCTTCGACAGGGAGTATGGCTACACCTTC. The chain is built from TRBV29-1 and TRBJ1-2; TRBD1 matches 7 bases. In germline, CDR1 is SQVTM, CDR2 ANQGSEA. V lost 2 bases, J lost 5 bases, and 8 bases stayed unmatched. CDR3 length: 14 amino acids.

The chain uses TRBV5-1 and TRBJ2-7; a weak D match, TRBD2 (6 bases). This CDR3 region has 16 residues. The germline CDR1 and CDR2 sequences are SGHRS and YFSETQ. Deletions cut 3 bases from V and 1 base from J, with 17 bases between. CDR3 loop: CASSSYDGGASYEQYF. The DNA for the CDR3 is TGCGCCAGCAGCTCCTATGACGGCGGGGCTTCCTACGAGCAGTACTTC.

This clonotype was picked up a small number of times. The chain joins TRBV29-1 to TRBJ1-2, with a possible D match to TRBD1 (6 bases). Germline CDR1 reads SQVTM; CDR2 reads ANQGSEA. Trimming left V 7 bases short and J 8 bases short, with 23 bases between. The CDR3 runs 14 residues. CDR3 sequence (DNA): TGCAGCGCCGAAGGACAGAGTTCCACGGGGGGCTACACCTTC. Amino acid sequence: CSAEGQSSTGGYTF.